This record covers a single TCR beta chain. The data stem from a study of cytomegalovirus exposure and HLA in healthy donors. 60 Vbeta and 13 Jbeta primers were used in PCR. Using immunoSEQ multiplex PCR, the repertoire was profiled, and TCRdb retains in-frame clones only, with some absent. The sample includes approximately 100,000 clones, approximately 81% of them seen just once. CDR1 is SGHVS, CDR2 FNYEAQ, per germline. The CDR3 consists of 15 residues. Trimming pared 0 bases from V and 10 bases from J, leaving 15 bases between. Sequencing used PBMCs. This clonotype was sampled from a male donor in good health and CMV-seropositive. This chain uses TRBV7-6 with TRBJ1-4, with D hard to call. DNA of the CDR3: TGTGCCAGCAGCTTAGCGGAGGGATCCGGAAGAAAACTGTTTTTT. Its translation is CASSLAEGSGRKLFF.